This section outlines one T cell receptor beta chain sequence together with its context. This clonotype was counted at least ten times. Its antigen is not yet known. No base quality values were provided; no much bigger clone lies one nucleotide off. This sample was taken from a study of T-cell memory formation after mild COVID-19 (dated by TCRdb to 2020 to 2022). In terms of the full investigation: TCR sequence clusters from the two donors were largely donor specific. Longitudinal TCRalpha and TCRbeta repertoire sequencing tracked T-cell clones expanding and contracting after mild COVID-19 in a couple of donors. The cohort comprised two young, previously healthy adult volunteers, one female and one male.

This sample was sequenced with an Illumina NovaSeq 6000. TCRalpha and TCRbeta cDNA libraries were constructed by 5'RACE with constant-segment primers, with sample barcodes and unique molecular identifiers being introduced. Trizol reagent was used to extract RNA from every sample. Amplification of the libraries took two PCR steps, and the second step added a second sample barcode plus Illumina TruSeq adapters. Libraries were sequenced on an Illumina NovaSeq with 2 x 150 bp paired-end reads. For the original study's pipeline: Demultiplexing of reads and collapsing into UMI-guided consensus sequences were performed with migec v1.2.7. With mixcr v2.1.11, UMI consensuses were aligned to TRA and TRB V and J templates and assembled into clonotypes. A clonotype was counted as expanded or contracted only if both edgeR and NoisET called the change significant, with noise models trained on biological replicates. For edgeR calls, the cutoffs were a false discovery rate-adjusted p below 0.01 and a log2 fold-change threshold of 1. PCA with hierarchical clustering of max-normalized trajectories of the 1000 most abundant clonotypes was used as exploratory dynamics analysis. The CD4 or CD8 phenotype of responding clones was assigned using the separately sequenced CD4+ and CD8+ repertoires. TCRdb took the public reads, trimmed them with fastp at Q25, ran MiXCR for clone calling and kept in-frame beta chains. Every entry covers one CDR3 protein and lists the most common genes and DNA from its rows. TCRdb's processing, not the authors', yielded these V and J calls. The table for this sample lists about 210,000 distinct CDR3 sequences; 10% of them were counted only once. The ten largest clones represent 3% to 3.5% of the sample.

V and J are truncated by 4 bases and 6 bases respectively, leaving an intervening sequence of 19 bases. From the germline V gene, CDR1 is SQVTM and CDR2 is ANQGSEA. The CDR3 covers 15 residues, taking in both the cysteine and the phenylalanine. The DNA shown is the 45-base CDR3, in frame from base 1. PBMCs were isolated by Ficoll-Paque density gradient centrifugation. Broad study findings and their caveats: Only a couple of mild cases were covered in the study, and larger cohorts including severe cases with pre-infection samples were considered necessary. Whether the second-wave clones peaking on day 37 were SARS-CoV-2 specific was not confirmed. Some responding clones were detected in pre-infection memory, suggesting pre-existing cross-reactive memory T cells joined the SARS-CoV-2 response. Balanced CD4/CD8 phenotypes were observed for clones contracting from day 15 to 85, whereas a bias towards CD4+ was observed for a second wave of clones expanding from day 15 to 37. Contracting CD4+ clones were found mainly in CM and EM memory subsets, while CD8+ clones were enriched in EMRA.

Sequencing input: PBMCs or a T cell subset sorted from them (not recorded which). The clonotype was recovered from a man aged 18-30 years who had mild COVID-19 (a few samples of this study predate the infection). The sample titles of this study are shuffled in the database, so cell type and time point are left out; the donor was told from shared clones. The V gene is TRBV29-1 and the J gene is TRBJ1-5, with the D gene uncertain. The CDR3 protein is CSVVYRSGVGQPQHF. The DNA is TGCAGCGTTGTTTATCGATCCGGGGTAGGTCAGCCCCAGCATTTT.